The entry that follows covers one T cell receptor beta chain sequence. Its antigen is unknown. The sample belongs to a study of radiotherapy plus CTLA-4 blockade in lung cancer. This CDR3 has 14 residues. Trimming cost V 8 bases and J 0 bases, with 12 bases left between them. Germline-derived CDR1 and CDR2 are SNHLY and FYNNEI. Study results and caveats: In blood, tumor-derived TCR clones expanded after radiotherapy plus ipilimumab.

Some clones are missing from TCRdb's copy, which holds only in-frame ones; the method was immunoSEQ multiplex PCR. Of some 46,000 clones in the sample, 82% were seen once. V gene TRBV2 combines with J gene TRBJ2-3; the D is unclear. The specimen was peripheral blood, collected from a patient treated with radiotherapy plus ipilimumab. This receptor was identified in a human donor with non-small cell lung cancer who had stable disease on radiotherapy plus ipilimumab. CDR3 loop: CASVLWPSTDTQYF. CDR3 coding DNA: TGTGCCAGCGTTTTGTGGCCTAGCACAGATACGCAGTATTTT.